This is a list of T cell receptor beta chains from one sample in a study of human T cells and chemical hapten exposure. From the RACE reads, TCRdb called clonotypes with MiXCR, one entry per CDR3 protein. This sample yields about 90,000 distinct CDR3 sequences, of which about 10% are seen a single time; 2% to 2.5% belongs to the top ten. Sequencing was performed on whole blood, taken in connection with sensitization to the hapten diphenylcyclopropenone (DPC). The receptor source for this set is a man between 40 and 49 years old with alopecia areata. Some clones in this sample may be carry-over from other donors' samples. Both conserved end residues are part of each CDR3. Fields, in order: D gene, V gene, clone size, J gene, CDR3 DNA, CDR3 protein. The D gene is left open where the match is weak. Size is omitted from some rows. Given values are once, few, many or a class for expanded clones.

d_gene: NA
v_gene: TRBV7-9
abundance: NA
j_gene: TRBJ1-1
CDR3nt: TGTGCCAGCAGCTTAGAGGAGGGCACTGAAGCTTTCTTT
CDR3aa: CASSLEEGTEAFF

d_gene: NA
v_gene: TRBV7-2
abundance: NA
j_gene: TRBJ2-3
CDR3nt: TGTGCCAGCAGCTTACTCCCGAGGCGGACTAGCACAGATACGCAGTATTTT
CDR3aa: CASSLLPRRTSTDTQYF

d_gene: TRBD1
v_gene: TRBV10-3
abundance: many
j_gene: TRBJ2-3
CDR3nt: TGTGCCATCACCCCGGGACAGGGGTCGGATACGCAGTATTTT
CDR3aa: CAITPGQGSDTQYF

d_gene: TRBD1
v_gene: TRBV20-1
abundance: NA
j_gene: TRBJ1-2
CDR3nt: TGCAGTGCTAGAGAATCGGGACAGGGGGGAGGCTACACCTTC
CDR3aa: CSARESGQGGGYTF

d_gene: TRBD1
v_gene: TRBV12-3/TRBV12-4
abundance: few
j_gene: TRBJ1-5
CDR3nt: TGTGCCAGCAGCCCCAGGGGGCTGGTCAATCAGCCCCAGCATTTT
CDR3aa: CASSPRGLVNQPQHF

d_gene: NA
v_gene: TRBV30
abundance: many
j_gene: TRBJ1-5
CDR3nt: TGTGCCTGGAGTGTGGGTTGGGTCGGGGATCAGCCCCAGCATTTT
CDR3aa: CAWSVGWVGDQPQHF

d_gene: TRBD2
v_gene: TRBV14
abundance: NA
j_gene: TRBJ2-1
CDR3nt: TGTGCCAGCAGCTATAGCGGGGGATCCTACAATGAGCAGTTCTTC
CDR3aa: CASSYSGGSYNEQFF

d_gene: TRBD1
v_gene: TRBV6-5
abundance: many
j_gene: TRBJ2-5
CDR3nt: TGTGCCAGCAGTAAACAGGGGGAGACCCAGTACTTC
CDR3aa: CASSKQGETQYF

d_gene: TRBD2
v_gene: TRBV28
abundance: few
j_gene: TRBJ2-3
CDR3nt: TGTGCCAGCAGTTCCACGGCTAGCGGGAGCACAGATACGCAGTATTTT
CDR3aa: CASSSTASGSTDTQYF

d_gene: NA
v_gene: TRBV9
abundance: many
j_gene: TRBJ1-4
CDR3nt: TGTGCCAGCAGCGGATACAGTAATGAAAAACTGTTTTTT
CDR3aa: CASSGYSNEKLFF

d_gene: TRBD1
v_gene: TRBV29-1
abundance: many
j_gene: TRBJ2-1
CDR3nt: TGCAGCGTTGGGACAGGGGCCTACAATGAGCAGTTCTTC
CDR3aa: CSVGTGAYNEQFF

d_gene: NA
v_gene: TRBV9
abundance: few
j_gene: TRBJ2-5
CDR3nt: TGTGCCAGCAGCGTAACCGGACAGTACCAAGAGACCCAGTACTTC
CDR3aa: CASSVTGQYQETQYF

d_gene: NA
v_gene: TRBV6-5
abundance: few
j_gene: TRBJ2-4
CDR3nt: TGTGCCAGCAGTGCTGACTGGTCTAACATTCAGTACTTC
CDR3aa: CASSADWSNIQYF

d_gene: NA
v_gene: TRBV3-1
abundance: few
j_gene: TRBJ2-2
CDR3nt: TGTGCCAGCAGCCCTCAGGGGAACACCGGGGAGCTGTTTTTT
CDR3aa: CASSPQGNTGELFF

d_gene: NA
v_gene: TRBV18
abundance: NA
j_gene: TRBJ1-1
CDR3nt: TGTGCCAGCTCACCACCAGTTCTAGACACTGAAGCTTTCTTT
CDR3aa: CASSPPVLDTEAFF

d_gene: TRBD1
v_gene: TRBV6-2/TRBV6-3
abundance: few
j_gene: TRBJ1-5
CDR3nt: TGTGCCAGCAGTTATATTGCTGCCAGACCGGGACAGGGGGGAACCTGGCGCAATCAGCCCCAGCATTTT
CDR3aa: CASSYIAARPGQGGTWRNQPQHF

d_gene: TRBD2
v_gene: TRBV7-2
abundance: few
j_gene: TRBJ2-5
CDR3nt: TGTGCCAGCAGCTTCTCCCGGGGGAGGGGAGAGACCCAGTACTTC
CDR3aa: CASSFSRGRGETQYF

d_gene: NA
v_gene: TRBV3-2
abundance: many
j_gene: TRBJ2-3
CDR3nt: TGTGCCAGCAGCCAAAGTGGTCAGGGGGACGCAGATACGCAGTATTTT
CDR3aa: CASSQSGQGDADTQYF

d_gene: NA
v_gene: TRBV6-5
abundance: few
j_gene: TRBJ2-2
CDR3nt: TGTGCCAGCAGTTACGACAAGCCCGGGGAGCTGTTTTTT
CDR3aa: CASSYDKPGELFF

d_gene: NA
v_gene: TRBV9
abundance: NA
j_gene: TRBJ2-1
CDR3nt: TGTGCCAGCAGCGTCGTGGGAGATGGTGAGCAGTTCTTC
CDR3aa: CASSVVGDGEQFF

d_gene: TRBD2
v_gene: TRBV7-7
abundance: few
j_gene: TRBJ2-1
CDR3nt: TGTGCTAGCAGCCCAGGACTAGCGGTGGGGAATGAGCAGTTCTTC
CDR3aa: CASSPGLAVGNEQFF

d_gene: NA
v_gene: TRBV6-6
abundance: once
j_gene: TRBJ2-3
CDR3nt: TGTGCCAGCAGTTTATCCCGCCTTAGCACAGATACGCAGTATTTT
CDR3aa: CASSLSRLSTDTQYF

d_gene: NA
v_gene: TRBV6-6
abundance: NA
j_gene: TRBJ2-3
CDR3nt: TGTGCCAGCAGTTTAGCTAGCCCGGGGACAGATACGCAGTATTTT
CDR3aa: CASSLASPGTDTQYF

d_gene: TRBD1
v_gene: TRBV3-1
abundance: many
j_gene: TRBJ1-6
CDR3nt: TGTGCCAGCAGACCACCGACCGACAGGGGAGGGTATAATTCACCCCTCCACTTT
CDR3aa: CASRPPTDRGGYNSPLHF

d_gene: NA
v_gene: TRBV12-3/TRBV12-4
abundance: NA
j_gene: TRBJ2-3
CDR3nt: TGTGCCAGCAGGCTTGGGGGCAGCACAGATACGCAGTATTTT
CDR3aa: CASRLGGSTDTQYF

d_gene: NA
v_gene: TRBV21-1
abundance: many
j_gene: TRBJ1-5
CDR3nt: TGTGCCAGCAGCAAAGTAAGAGGACAGGCCTCCAATCAGCCCCAGCATTTT
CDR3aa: CASSKVRGQASNQPQHF

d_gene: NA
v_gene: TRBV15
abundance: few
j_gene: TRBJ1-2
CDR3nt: TGTGCCACCAGCAGGGGTGCAAGCTACACCTTC
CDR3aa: CATSRGASYTF

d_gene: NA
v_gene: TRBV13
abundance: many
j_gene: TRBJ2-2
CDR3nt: TGTGCCAGCAGTCCAGGGACCGGGGAGCTGTTTTTT
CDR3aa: CASSPGTGELFF

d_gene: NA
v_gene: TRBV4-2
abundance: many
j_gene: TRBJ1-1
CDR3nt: TGTGCCAGCAGCCAAGGCGGACAACTTGAAGCTTTCTTT
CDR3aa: CASSQGGQLEAFF

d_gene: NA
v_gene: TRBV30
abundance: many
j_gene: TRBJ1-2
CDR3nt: TGTGCCTCTAATGGCTACACCTTC
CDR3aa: CASNGYTF

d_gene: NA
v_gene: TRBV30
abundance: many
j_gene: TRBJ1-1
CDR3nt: TGTGCCTGTACCCCCTCGAGGGACACTTATTTGAACACTGAAGCTTTCTTT
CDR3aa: CACTPSRDTYLNTEAFF

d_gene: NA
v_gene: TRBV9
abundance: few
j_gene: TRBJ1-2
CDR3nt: TGTGCCAGCAGCGTAGGGGAAGGCCTAAGGGGCTACACCTTC
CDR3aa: CASSVGEGLRGYTF

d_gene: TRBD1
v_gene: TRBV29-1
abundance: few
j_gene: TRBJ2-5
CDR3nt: TGCAGCGTGGCCAAGGGCAGGGGGTTCGAGACCCAGTACTTC
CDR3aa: CSVAKGRGFETQYF

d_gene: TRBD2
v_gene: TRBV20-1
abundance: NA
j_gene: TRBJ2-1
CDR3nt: TGCAGTGCCTTCCAACTAGCGGGGGGGTCGGAGCAGTTCTTC
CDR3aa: CSAFQLAGGSEQFF

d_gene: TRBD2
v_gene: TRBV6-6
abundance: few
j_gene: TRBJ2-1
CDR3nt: TGTGCCAGCAGTTACATAAGCGGGAGGCCCCTTTACCTTGAGCAGTTCTTC
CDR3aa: CASSYISGRPLYLEQFF

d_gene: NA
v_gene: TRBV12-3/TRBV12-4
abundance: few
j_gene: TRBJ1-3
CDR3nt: TGTGCCAGCAGGTCAACCGGGAAAAACTCTGGAAACACCATATATTTT
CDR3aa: CASRSTGKNSGNTIYF

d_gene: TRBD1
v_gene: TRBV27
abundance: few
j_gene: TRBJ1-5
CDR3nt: TGTGCCAGCAGACGAGGACAGGGAAGCAATCAGCCCCAGCATTTT
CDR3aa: CASRRGQGSNQPQHF

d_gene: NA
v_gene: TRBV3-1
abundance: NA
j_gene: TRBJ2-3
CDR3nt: TGTGCCAGCAGCCGTGGACGAACCACAGATACGCAGTATTTT
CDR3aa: CASSRGRTTDTQYF

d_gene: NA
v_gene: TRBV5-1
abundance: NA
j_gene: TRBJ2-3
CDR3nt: TGCGCCAGCAGCGGGGACGGAGGAGATACGCAGTATTTT
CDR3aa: CASSGDGGDTQYF

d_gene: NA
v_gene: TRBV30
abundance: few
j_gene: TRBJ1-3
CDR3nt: TGTGCCTGGAGTCCCGGAAACACCATATATTTT
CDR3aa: CAWSPGNTIYF

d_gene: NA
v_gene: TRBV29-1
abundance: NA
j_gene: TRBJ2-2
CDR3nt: TGCAGCGTTGGACCAGGGCTTAGTGCCGGGGAGCTGTTTTTT
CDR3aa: CSVGPGLSAGELFF

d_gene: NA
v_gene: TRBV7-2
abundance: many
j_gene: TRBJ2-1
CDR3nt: TGTGCCAGCAGCTTAGCGGGAAGCTCCTACAATGAGCAGTTCTTC
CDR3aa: CASSLAGSSYNEQFF

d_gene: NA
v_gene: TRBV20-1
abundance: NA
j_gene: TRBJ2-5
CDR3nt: TGCAGTGCTGGGGCCGGGCTAGCTCAAGAGACCCAGTACTTC
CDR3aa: CSAGAGLAQETQYF

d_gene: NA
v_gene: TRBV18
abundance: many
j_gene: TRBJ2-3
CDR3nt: TGTGCCAGCTCACCTCGCTGGGAAGCGGCAGATACGCAGTATTTT
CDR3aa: CASSPRWEAADTQYF

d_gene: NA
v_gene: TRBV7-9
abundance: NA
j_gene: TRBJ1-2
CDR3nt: TGTGCCAGCAGCTTAGAAGGCAGTACCTACACCTTC
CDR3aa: CASSLEGSTYTF

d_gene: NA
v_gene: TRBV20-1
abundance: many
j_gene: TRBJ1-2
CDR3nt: TGCAGTGCCACCCCTGCCGGGACGGACGATCATGGCTACACCTTC
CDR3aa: CSATPAGTDDHGYTF

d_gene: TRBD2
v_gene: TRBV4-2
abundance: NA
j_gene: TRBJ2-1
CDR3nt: TGTGCCAGCAGCTCCCGACTAGCGGGAGGGATCGATGAGCAGTTCTTC
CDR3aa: CASSSRLAGGIDEQFF

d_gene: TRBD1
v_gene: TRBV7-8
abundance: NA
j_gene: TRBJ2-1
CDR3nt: TGTGCCAGCAGCCTCAGGGACAGGTACAACAATGAGCAGTTCTTC
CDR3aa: CASSLRDRYNNEQFF

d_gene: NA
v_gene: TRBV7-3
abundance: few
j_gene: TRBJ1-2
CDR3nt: TGTGCCAGCAGCCCTACCCCGACTAACTATGGCTACACCTTC
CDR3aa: CASSPTPTNYGYTF

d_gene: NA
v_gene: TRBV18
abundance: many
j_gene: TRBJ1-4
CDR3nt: TGTGCCAGCTCTCTGGACGTATCTAATGAAAAACTGTTTTTT
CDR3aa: CASSLDVSNEKLFF

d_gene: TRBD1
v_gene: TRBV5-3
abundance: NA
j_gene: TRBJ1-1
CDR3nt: TGTGCCAGAAGCTCCGTTCCAGAGGACAGGGAATTTACTGAAGCTTTCTTT
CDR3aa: CARSSVPEDREFTEAFF

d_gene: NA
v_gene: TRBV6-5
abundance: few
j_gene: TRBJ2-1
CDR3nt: TGTGCCAGCAGCATTGGACCTAATCACAATGAGCAGTTCTTC
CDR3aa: CASSIGPNHNEQFF

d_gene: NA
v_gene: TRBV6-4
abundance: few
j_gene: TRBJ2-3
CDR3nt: TGTGCCAGCAGTGCGGGAATGGGGACAGATACGCAGTATTTT
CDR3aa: CASSAGMGTDTQYF